The rows below give T cell receptor beta chains drawn from one sample of a study of beta chain features in type 1 diabetes. Sequenced by immunoSEQ multiplex PCR; TCRdb stores in-frame clones only, minus some. The sample includes 65,000 to 85,000 clones, approximately 47% of them seen just once. Sequencing was carried out using central memory CD4+ T cells from blood. These receptors came from a young man with type 1 diabetes. The CDR3 runs from the conserved cysteine through the conserved F or W. A D gene is named only where the DNA matches it firmly. Clone size is not always given. Where it is, it says once, few, many or a class for expanded clones.

TRBJ1-1	-	-	TRBV27	TGTGCCAGCGCCCCAGGGGCTGGTGAAGCTTTCTTT	CASAPGAGEAFF
TRBJ2-2	TRBD1	-	TRBV6-5	TGTGCCAGCAGAAGGACAGGGGGCACCGGGGAGCTGTTTTTT	CASRRTGGTGELFF
TRBJ2-1	-	-	TRBV10-2	TGCGCCAGCAGTGAGTCGAGTGTCTGGGAGGTCTCCTACAATGAGCAGTTCTTC	CASSESSVWEVSYNEQFF
TRBJ2-7	TRBD1	-	TRBV25-1	TGTGCCAGCACCCAAACCGGGACAGGGGGCGAGCAGTACTTC	CASTQTGTGGEQYF
TRBJ2-3	-	-	TRBV9	TGTGCCAGCAGCGTAGGAGGAGGGTTGGGCAGCACAGATACGCAGTATTTT	CASSVGGGLGSTDTQYF
TRBJ1-2	-	-	TRBV5-1	TGCGCCAGCAGCTCCTCGGAGGGGCAGATCTATGGCTACACCTTC	CASSSSEGQIYGYTF
TRBJ2-1	TRBD1	-	TRBV7-6	TGTGCCAGCAGCTTGGGGGACAGTTCGAATGAGCAGTTCTTC	CASSLGDSSNEQFF
TRBJ1-1	-	-	TRBV6-5	TGTGCCAGCAGTTATGGGGGGACGAACACTGAAGCTTTCTTT	CASSYGGTNTEAFF
TRBJ1-2	-	-	TRBV6-1	TGTGCCAGCAGTGCCGGGGGGGGGCGGGTGGACTACACCTTC	CASSAGGGRVDYTF
TRBJ1-6	TRBD1	-	TRBV2	TGTGCCAGCAGCGGACAGGGAATGAAGGAGCCCCTCCACTTT	CASSGQGMKEPLHF
TRBJ1-1	-	-	TRBV2	TGTGCCAGCAGTGTTAGCGCCAGCGCGAACACTGAAGCTTTCTTT	CASSVSASANTEAFF
TRBJ2-1	-	-	TRBV5-1	TGCGCCAGCAGCTTCAATCCTCAGGGGTACAATGAGCAGTTCTTC	CASSFNPQGYNEQFF
TRBJ2-1	TRBD2	-	TRBV30	TGTGCCTGGAGTGTAGAGCGGGAGAATGAGCAGTTCTTC	CAWSVERENEQFF
TRBJ1-2	-	-	TRBV10-3	TGTGCCATCAGTGTACGACAGTTCGAAGATGGCTACACCTTC	CAISVRQFEDGYTF
TRBJ2-7	TRBD1	-	TRBV19	TGTGCCAGTAGTATTACCGGGACAGGAAGGTTGAACGAGCAGTACTTC	CASSITGTGRLNEQYF
TRBJ2-5	-	-	TRBV7-2	TGTGCCAGCAGCTTGGACAGGGAGGGGGAGACCCAGTACTTC	CASSLDREGETQYF
TRBJ1-2	-	-	TRBV18	TGTGCCAGCTCACCTGAGCAGGGAACAGGCTACACCTTC	CASSPEQGTGYTF
TRBJ2-1	-	few	TRBV9	TGTGCCAGCAGCGTAGCGGGCGGAACGGGATGGAGCGATGAGCAGTTCTTC	CASSVAGGTGWSDEQFF
TRBJ2-1	TRBD2	-	TRBV5-1	TGCGCCAGCAGCTCCGTAGCGGGAGTGGACAATGAGCAGTTCTTC	CASSSVAGVDNEQFF
TRBJ2-1	TRBD1	-	TRBV5-1	TGCGCCAGCAGCGACGGACAGGGAAGGTACAATGAGCAGTTCTTC	CASSDGQGRYNEQFF
TRBJ2-1	TRBD2	-	TRBV6-4	TGTGCCAGCAAAGAGGGACTAGCGTCCAATGAGCAGTTCTTC	CASKEGLASNEQFF
TRBJ1-2	-	-	TRBV12-5	TGTGCTAGCTTAAAGGACAGTCCTAACTATGGCTACACCTTC	CASLKDSPNYGYTF
TRBJ2-3	TRBD2	-	TRBV5-1	TGCGCCAGCAGCCCCGGGACTAGCGGGAGGTTTGGAGATACGCAGTATTTT	CASSPGTSGRFGDTQYF
TRBJ1-2	TRBD1	few	TRBV6-5	TGTGCCAGCAGGGCGGACAGGGTTGGTGGCTACACCTTC	CASRADRVGGYTF
TRBJ2-5	-	-	TRBV15	TGTGCCACCAGCAGAGATACCCAGGGTCAAGAGACCCAGTACTTC	CATSRDTQGQETQYF
TRBJ2-5	-	-	TRBV5-1	TGCGCCAGCAGCTCCCAGTCGGCGGGGGAGACCCAGTACTTC	CASSSQSAGETQYF
TRBJ1-5	-	-	TRBV15	TGTGCCACCAGCAGAGGCGGGACTCCCGGGGGTCAGCCCCAGCATTTT	CATSRGGTPGGQPQHF